Listed below are T cell receptor beta chains from one sample, sequenced in a study of OX40 agonist ivuxolimab in advanced cancers. Clones were sequenced by immunoSEQ multiplex PCR, and TCRdb holds only the in-frame ones, with some missing. The table lists tens of thousands of clones, 86% of them singletons, with around 0.78% in the top ten. The sequences come from CD4+ or CD8+ T cells sorted from blood, collected in a trial of the OX40 agonist ivuxolimab. Source of these receptors: an adult with an advanced solid tumor such as melanoma, head and neck, liver or kidney cancer. CDR3s include the opening cysteine and the closing phenylalanine or tryptophan. The order of the fields is clone size, V gene, D gene, J gene, CDR3 protein, CDR3 DNA. The D gene is left open where the match is weak. Expanded clones get a size class; other rows say once, few or many, or leave the size out.

-	TRBV9	TRBD1	TRBJ1-1	CASSPRTGGNTEAFF	TGTGCCAGCAGCCCTAGGACAGGGGGAAACACTGAAGCTTTCTTT
-	TRBV4-3	-	TRBJ1-5	CASSQGTGIGPQHF	TGCGCCAGCAGCCAAGGGACGGGCATAGGGCCCCAGCATTTT
-	TRBV21-1	-	TRBJ2-3	CASAGGGTDTQYF	TGTGCCAGCGCGGGGGGCGGCACAGATACGCAGTATTTT
-	TRBV7-2	TRBD1	TRBJ2-7	CASSLNPLTGGGSYEQYF	TGTGCCAGCAGCTTAAATCCTCTGACAGGGGGGGGCTCCTACGAGCAGTACTTC
few	TRBV11-2	TRBD2	TRBJ2-2	CASGLANTGELFF	TGTGCCAGCGGACTAGCGAACACCGGGGAGCTGTTTTTT
-	TRBV7-7	TRBD1	TRBJ2-2	CASSLLGGADTGELFF	TGTGCTAGCAGCTTATTAGGGGGCGCGGACACCGGGGAGCTGTTTTTT
few	TRBV5-5	-	TRBJ1-2	CASSLSGQYGYTF	TGTGCCAGCAGCTTGTCAGGGCAATATGGCTACACCTTC
-	TRBV30	-	TRBJ1-4	CAWRFGVANEKLFF	TGTGCCTGGAGGTTCGGGGTTGCTAATGAAAAACTGTTTTTT
-	TRBV6-5	TRBD2	TRBJ2-7	CASKPSGEASYEQYF	TGTGCCAGCAAGCCTAGCGGAGAGGCTTCCTACGAGCAGTACTTC
once	TRBV19	TRBD2	TRBJ2-2	CASRSGLAGGRSGELFF	TGTGCCAGTAGGTCGGGGCTAGCGGGAGGCCGCTCCGGGGAGCTGTTTTTT
-	TRBV4-1	TRBD1	TRBJ2-5	CASSQQIGTGKSSVETQYF	TGCGCCAGCAGCCAGCAGATCGGGACAGGGAAATCATCTGTAGAGACCCAGTACTTC
-	TRBV7-2	TRBD1	TRBJ1-2	CASSFTGTGNYGYTF	TGTGCCAGCAGCTTTACCGGGACAGGGAACTATGGCTACACCTTC
few	TRBV6-1	TRBD1	TRBJ2-3	CASSGTGTGPEYF	TGTGCCAGCAGCGGGACCGGGACAGGGCCCGAGTATTTT
once	TRBV9	-	TRBJ2-2	CASSARDGPNTGELFF	TGTGCCAGCAGCGCTCGGGACGGTCCTAACACCGGGGAGCTGTTTTTT
-	TRBV28	-	TRBJ1-6	CASSLGGAWDSDSPLHF	TGTGCCAGCAGTTTAGGGGGGGCATGGGATTCTGATTCACCCCTCCACTTT
-	TRBV6-6	-	TRBJ1-5	CASRLGTPNSNQPQHF	TGTGCCAGCAGGCTCGGGACACCTAATAGCAATCAGCCCCAGCATTTT
-	TRBV28	TRBD1	TRBJ1-4	CASSSPQGATNEKLFF	TGTGCCAGCAGTTCCCCCCAGGGGGCAACTAATGAAAAACTGTTTTTT
-	TRBV5-4	-	TRBJ2-7	CASSLDLGRYYEQYF	TGTGCCAGCAGCTTGGATTTAGGCCGGTACTACGAGCAGTACTTC
-	TRBV7-2	-	TRBJ2-5	CASSTASGKTQYF	TGTGCCAGCAGCACCGCGAGTGGAAAGACCCAGTACTTC
-	TRBV6-5	TRBD1	TRBJ1-2	CASSPPAGGRDGYTF	TGTGCCAGCAGCCCGCCTGCAGGGGGCAGAGATGGCTACACCTTC
-	TRBV7-3	-	TRBJ2-3	CASSLTPSSGTQYF	TGTGCCAGCAGCTTAACCCCCTCGTCGGGCACGCAGTATTTT
-	TRBV2	TRBD1	TRBJ1-2	CASRTGQGAYGYTF	TGTGCCAGCAGGACGGGACAGGGGGCGTATGGCTACACCTTC
-	TRBV5-1	-	TRBJ2-1	CASSLQGREFF	TGCGCCAGCAGCTTGCAGGGGAGGGAGTTCTTC
-	TRBV6-6	-	TRBJ1-1	CASSYKQGTSEAFF	TGTGCCAGCAGTTACAAACAGGGAACTTCTGAAGCTTTCTTT
-	TRBV28	-	TRBJ1-2	CASSPLWDYGYTF	TGTGCCAGCAGTCCCCTCTGGGACTACGGCTACACCTTC
-	TRBV28	TRBD2	TRBJ2-7	CASNYGASGYEQYF	TGTGCCAGCAATTATGGTGCTAGCGGCTACGAGCAGTACTTC
-	TRBV18	-	TRBJ1-1	CASSRDGNTEAFF	TGTGCCAGCTCAAGGGACGGGAACACTGAAGCTTTCTTT
-	TRBV27	TRBD1	TRBJ1-5	CASSARQGARGQPQHF	TGTGCCAGCAGTGCCCGACAGGGGGCGCGTGGTCAGCCCCAGCATTTT
-	TRBV5-1	-	TRBJ1-6	CASSLEGNQSPLHF	TGCGCCAGCAGCTTGGAAGGAAACCAATCACCCCTCCACTTT
-	TRBV6-5	-	TRBJ2-7	CASSTRPSYEQYF	TGTGCCAGCAGTACCCGACCCTCCTACGAGCAGTACTTC
-	TRBV5-1	-	TRBJ2-5	CASTLLTGETQYF	TGCGCCAGCACCCTACTGACTGGGGAGACCCAGTACTTC
-	TRBV27	TRBD1	TRBJ1-4	CASSRKAPDRAGEKLFF	TGTGCCAGCAGTCGGAAAGCACCGGACAGGGCGGGGGAAAAACTGTTTTTT
-	TRBV7-6	-	TRBJ2-5	CASSLGTVQETQYF	TGTGCCAGCAGCTTAGGGACAGTTCAAGAGACCCAGTACTTC
-	TRBV6-5	-	TRBJ1-1	CASSYWGGRDTEAFF	TGTGCCAGCAGTTACTGGGGGGGCCGGGACACTGAAGCTTTCTTT
-	TRBV2	TRBD2	TRBJ2-7	CASSSLAGGQDEQYF	TGTGCCAGCAGTTCACTAGCGGGGGGGCAGGACGAGCAGTACTTC
few	TRBV30	-	TRBJ1-1	CAWRFLRGVTEAFF	TGTGCCTGGAGGTTTCTGAGGGGAGTCACTGAAGCTTTCTTT
few	TRBV7-9	-	TRBJ1-1	CASSSAGRETEAFF	TGTGCCAGCAGCTCGGCAGGGAGGGAGACTGAAGCTTTCTTT
-	TRBV19	TRBD2	TRBJ2-1	CASSIDSGKHNEQFF	TGTGCCAGTAGTATAGATAGCGGGAAACACAATGAGCAGTTCTTC
-	TRBV28	TRBD2	TRBJ2-3	CASSTRTSGLPDTQYF	TGTGCCAGCAGTACCCGGACTAGCGGTCTGCCAGATACGCAGTATTTT
few	TRBV29-1	-	TRBJ2-7	CSVGTSLYEQYF	TGCAGCGTTGGCACTTCCCTCTACGAGCAGTACTTC
-	TRBV5-4	-	TRBJ1-1	CASSQDANTEAFF	TGTGCCAGCAGCCAAGACGCGAACACTGAAGCTTTCTTT
-	TRBV11-1	-	TRBJ2-1	CASSTSHPRGINEQFF	TGTGCCAGCAGCACCTCCCACCCTAGGGGGATAAATGAGCAGTTCTTC
-	TRBV2	-	TRBJ1-3	CASSLGLSLSGNTIYF	TGTGCCAGCAGTTTGGGACTTTCCCTCTCTGGAAACACCATATATTTT
-	TRBV19	TRBD1	TRBJ1-2	CASKETGDGYTF	TGTGCCAGTAAGGAGACAGGGGATGGCTACACCTTC